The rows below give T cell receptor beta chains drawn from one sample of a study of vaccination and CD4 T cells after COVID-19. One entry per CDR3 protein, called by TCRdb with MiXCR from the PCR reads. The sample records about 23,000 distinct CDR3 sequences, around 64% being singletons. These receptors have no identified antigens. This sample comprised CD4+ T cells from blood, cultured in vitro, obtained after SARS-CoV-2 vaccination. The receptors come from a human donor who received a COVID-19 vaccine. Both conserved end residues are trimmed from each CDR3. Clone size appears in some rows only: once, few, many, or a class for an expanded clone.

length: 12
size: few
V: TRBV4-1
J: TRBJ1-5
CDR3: ASSHDRGDQPQH

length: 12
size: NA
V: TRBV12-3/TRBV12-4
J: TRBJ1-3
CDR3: ASRPQGTGNTIY

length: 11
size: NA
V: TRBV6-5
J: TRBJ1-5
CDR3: ASSSSGNQPQH

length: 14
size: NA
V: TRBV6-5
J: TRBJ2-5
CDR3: ASSYRQGAYQETQY

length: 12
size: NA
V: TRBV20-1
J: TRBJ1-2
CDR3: SAPNPTGPYGYT

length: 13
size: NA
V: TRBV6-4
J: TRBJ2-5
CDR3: ASSYHRGYQETQY

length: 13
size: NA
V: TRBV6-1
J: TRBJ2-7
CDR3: ASSEAFRERNEQY

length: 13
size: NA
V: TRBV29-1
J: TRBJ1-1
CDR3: SVEDRGQGSTEAF

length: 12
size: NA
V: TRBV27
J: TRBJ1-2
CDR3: ASSPGYQGYGYT

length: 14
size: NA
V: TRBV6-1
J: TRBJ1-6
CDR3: ASTPALQGYNSPLH

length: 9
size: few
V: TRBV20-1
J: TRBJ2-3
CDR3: SASAPDTQY

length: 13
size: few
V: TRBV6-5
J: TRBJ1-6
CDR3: ASSYRAADNSPLH

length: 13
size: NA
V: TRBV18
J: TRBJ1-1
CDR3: ASSSPTGQGSEAF

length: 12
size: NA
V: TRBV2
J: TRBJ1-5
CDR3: ASDRGRWDQPQH

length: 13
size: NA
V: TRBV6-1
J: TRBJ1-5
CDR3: ASSVLQGVNQPQH

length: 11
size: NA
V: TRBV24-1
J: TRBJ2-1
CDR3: ATSESYWDEQF

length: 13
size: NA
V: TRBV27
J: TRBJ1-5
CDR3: ASSTTGTPNQPQH

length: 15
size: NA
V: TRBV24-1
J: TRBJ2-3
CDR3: ATSDLPGLAGGDTQY

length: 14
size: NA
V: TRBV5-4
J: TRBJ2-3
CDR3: AIHKRSGGAANTQY

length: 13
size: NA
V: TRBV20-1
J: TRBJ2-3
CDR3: SASSGAGLLDTQY

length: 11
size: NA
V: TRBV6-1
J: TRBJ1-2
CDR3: ASRGSGNYGYT

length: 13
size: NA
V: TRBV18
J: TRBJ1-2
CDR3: ASSPSGPFNYGYT

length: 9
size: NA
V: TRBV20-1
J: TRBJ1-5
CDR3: SAGREQPQH

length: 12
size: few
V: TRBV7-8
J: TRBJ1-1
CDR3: ASSLAPGIREAF

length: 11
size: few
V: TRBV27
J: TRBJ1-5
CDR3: ASSIGGNQPQH

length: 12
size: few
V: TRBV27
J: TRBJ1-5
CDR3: ASSTLNSNQPQH

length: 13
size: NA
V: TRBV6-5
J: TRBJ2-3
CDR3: ASSYSWRGGDTQY

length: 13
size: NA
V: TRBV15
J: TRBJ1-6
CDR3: ATSRDSQYNSPLH